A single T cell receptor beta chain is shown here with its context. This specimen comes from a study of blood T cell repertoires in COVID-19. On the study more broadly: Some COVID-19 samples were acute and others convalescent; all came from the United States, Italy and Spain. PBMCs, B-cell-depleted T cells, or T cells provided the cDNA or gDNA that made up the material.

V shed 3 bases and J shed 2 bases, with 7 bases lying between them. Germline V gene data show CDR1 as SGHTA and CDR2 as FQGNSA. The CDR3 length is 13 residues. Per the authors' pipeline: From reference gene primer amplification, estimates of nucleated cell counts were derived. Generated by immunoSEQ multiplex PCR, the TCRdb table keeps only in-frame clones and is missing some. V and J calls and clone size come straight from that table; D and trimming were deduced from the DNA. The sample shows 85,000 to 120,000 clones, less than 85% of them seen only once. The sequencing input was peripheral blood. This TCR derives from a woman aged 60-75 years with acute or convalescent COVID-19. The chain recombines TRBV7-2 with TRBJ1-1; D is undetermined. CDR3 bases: TGTGCCAGCAGCTTGGAGGCAAACACTGAAGCTTTCTTT. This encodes CASSLEANTEAFF.